Here is one TCR beta chain with its context. The germline CDR1 and CDR2 sequences are KGHDR and SFDVKD. Trimming removed 9 bases from V and 2 bases from J, with 19 bases in between. The CDR3 covers 16 residues. These data are taken from a study of early T cells in non-severe SARS-CoV-2 infection. TCRdb passed the 5' RACE reads through MiXCR, listing each CDR3 protein once. Altogether 25,000 to 40,000 distinct CDR3 sequences are present, 4% to 5% being singletons, with the ten largest covering approximately 8.5%. The chain recombines TRBV24-1 with TRBJ1-5; D is perhaps TRBD1 (5 bases). Sequencing input: whole blood. This TCR derives from an adult who was a healthcare worker with PCR-confirmed SARS-CoV-2 infection or an uninfected control (not recorded which). CDR3 in amino acids: CATEEGEWSGNQPQHF. CDR3 DNA sequence: TGTGCCACCGAGGAAGGGGAGTGGAGCGGCAATCAGCCCCAGCATTTT.